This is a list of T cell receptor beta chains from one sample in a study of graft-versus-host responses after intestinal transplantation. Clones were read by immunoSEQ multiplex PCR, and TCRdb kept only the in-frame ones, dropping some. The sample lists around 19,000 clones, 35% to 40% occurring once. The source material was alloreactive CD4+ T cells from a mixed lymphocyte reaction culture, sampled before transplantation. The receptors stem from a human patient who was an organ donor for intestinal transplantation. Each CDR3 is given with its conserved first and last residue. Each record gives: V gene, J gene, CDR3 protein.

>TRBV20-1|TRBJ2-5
CSARGEETQYF
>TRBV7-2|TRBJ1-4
CASSSYGQVEKLFF
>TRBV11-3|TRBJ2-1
CASSLTGSSYNEQFF
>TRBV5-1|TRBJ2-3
CASSLGPFFTDTQYF
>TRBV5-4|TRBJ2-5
CASSLPGLASQETQYF
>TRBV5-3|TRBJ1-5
CARSWTGAQPQHF
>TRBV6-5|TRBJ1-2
CAISDTGANYGYTF
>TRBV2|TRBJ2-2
CASSEFARGAGELFF
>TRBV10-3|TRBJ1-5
CAISESKGFNQPQHF
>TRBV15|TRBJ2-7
CATSRDLAYEQYF
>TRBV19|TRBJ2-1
CASSMSIWNEQFF
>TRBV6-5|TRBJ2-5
CASSFGLTETQYF
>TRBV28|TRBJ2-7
CASALTSYEQYF
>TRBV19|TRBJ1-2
CASSIGQGNYGYTF
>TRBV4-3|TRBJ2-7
CASSRYSGDLSYEQYF
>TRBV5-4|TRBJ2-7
CASSWDRDSYEQYF
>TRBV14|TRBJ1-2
CASSQIFETGVSGYTF
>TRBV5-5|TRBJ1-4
CASSKNEKLFF
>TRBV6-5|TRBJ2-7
CASSYGVAYEQYF
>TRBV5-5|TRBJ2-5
CASSLARGAGETQYF
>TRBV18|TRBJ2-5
CASSPPRGAGQETQYF
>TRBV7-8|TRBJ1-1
CASSIRANTEAFF
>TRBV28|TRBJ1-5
CASSLWTDSNQPQHF
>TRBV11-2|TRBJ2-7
CASSKRGREWIEQYF
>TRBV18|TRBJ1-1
CASSPSVSPNTEAFF
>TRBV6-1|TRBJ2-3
CASLDRGLDTQYF
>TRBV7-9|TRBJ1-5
CASSYSNQPQHF
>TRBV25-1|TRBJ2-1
CASNLAGNEQFF
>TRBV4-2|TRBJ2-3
CASSPTIGTDTQYF
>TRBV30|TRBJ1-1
CAWAHGTVAEAFF
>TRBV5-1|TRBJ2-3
CASSLTTSTDTQYF
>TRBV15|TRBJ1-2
CATPARGDGYTF
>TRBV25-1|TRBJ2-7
CASSVGGTYEQYF
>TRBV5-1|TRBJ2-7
CASSLGGSGTKQYF
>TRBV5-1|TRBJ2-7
CASSWDRGYEQYF
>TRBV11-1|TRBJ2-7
CASSRGQSPPYEQYF
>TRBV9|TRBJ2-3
CASSVAPSGSLTDTQYF
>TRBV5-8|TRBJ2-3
CASRRQGTDTQYF
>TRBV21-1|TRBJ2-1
CASRYCLATHSDNEQFF
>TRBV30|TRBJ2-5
CAWSGKEVRQETQYF
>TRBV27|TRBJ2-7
CASSTNDGSEQYF
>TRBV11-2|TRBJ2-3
CASSPAGSDTQYF
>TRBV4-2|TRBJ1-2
CASSLVGLSSGGYTF
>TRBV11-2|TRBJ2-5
CASSDTLGAGETQYF
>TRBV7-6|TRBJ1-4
CASSLGQGGGVEKLFF
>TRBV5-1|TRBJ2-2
CASSSEPGTGELFF
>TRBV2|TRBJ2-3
CASSEGQPASTDTQYF
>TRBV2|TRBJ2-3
CASSGSGTSWNQF
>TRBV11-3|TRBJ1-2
CASSSGQVTNYGYTF
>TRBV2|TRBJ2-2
CATAIGTSVNTGELFF
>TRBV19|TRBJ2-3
CASSPGTSGRKADTQYF
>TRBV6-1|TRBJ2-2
CASSTRQFTGELFF
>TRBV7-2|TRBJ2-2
CASSLWVIGTGELFF
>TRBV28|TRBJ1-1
CASREGGRDEAFF
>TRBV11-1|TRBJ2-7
CASSFPAGGLYEQYF
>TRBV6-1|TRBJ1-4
CASRTGPSAEKLFF
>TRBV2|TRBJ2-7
CASRITYEQYF
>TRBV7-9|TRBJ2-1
CASSLGLALYEQFF
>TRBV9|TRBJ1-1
CASSFSGEVNTEAFF
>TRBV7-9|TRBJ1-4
CASSLWGTPNEKLFF